The 5 T cell receptor beta chains below come from one sample, sequenced in a study of radiation and T cells in renal cell carcinoma. Specified time point: blood 2 weeks post-SBRT. The treatment: 15 Gy SBRT to primary tumor, nephrectomy 4 weeks later. TCRdb's copy holds only in-frame clones and misses some; the assay was immunoSEQ multiplex PCR. This sample yields some 120,000 clones, of which 65% to 85% are seen a single time; 5% to 6.5% belongs to the top ten. The material sequenced was blood, taken from a patient whose treatment included radiotherapy and nephrectomy. All receptors come from a man aged 45-60 years with renal cell carcinoma.

This rearrangement joins TRBV2 to TRBJ1-6; D uncertain. Germline CDR1 is SNHLY and CDR2 is FYNNEI. CDR3 length: 13 residues. The ends were cut back, 3 bases at V and 8 bases at J, with 8 bases in the middle. Here the CDR3 reads CASSDLGDSPLHF. The CDR3 bases are TGTGCCAGCAGTGATTTGGGCGATTCACCCCTCCACTTT.

The rearrangement uses TRBV6-1 and TRBJ2-3; tentatively, D is TRBD2 (5 bases). This CDR3 has 11 residues. Trimming took off 7 bases at V and 6 bases at J, with 8 bases between the two ends. Looked up from germline, CDR1 is MNHNS and CDR2 is SASEGT. The CDR3 reads CASKRGDTQYF. As DNA, the CDR3 is TGTGCCAGCAAAAGAGGGGATACGCAGTATTTT.

The chain links TRBV4-2 to TRBJ2-1; 8 bases are shared with TRBD2. V dropped 0 bases and J dropped 6; count of bases not matched to a gene: 4. CDR1 and CDR2 (germline): LGHNA, YNFKEQ. The CDR3 extends over 15 amino acids. CDR3 nucleotides: TGTGCCAGCAGCCAAGAAGGAGCGGGAGCCAATGAGCAGTTCTTC. Amino acids: CASSQEGAGANEQFF.

This clone was picked up one time. The chain joins TRBV7-9 to TRBJ2-5; D perhaps matches TRBD1 (6 bases). Germline V gives CDR1 SEHNR, CDR2 FQNEAQ (reference sequence). V dropped 2 bases and J dropped 3 bases, with 10 bases sitting between them. The CDR3 runs to 14 residues. CDR3 amino acids: CASSLWGREETQYF. The DNA for the CDR3 is TGTGCCAGCAGCTTATGGGGGCGAGAAGAGACCCAGTACTTC.

The chain joins TRBV6-1 to TRBJ2-2; 7 nucleotides match TRBD1. Trimming removed 6 bases from V and 7 bases from J; junction bases left unmatched: 8. Germline values: CDR1 MNHNS, CDR2 SASEGT. CDR3 size: 14 residues. The CDR3: CASRETGVGGELFF. As DNA, the CDR3 is TGTGCCAGCAGGGAAACAGGGGTGGGCGGGGAGCTGTTTTTT.